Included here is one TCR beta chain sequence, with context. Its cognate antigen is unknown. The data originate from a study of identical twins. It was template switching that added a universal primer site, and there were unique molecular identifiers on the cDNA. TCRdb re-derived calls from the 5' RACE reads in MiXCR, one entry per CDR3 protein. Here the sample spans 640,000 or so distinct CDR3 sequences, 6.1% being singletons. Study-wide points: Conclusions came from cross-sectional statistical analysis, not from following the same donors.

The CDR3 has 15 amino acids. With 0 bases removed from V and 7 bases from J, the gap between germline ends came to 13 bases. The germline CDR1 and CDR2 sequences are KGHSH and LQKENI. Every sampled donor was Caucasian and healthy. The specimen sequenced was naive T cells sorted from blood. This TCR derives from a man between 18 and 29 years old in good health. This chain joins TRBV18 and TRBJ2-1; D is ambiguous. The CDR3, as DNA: TGTGCCAGCTCACCACCGAAGGTTGGGCCTAATGAGCAGTTCTTC. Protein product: CASSPPKVGPNEQFF.